One sample yielded the 24 T cell receptor beta chains listed below, sequenced in a study of blood T cell repertoires in COVID-19. The table came from immunoSEQ multiplex PCR; TCRdb's copy has only in-frame clones and leaves some out. This table holds roughly 130,000 clones, about 80% found once. The sample consisted of peripheral blood. These TCRs come from a woman of 80 years or more with acute or convalescent COVID-19.

The chain is built from TRBV5-1 and TRBJ2-7; perhaps TRBD1 as D (6 bases). The V and J ends lost 4 bases and 5 bases respectively, with 16 bases between them. CDR3 size: 14 residues. Germline V gene data show CDR1 as SGHRS and CDR2 as YFSETQ. CDR3 DNA sequence: TGCGCCAGCAGCAACCAGGGGTCTGGGAACGAGCAGTACTTC. Translation: CASSNQGSGNEQYF.

This clone was picked up one time. V and J are TRBV3-1 (or the pseudogene TRBV3-2) and TRBJ2-3; 8 nucleotides match TRBD1. Per germline, CDR1 LGHDT and CDR2 YNNKEL (reference sequence). This CDR3 has 17 amino acids. Trimming cost V 2 bases and J 0 bases; bases outside gene matches: 7. CDR3 DNA: TGTGCCAGCAGCCAAACCTTGGACAGGGCTAGCACAGATACGCAGTATTTT. This sequence encodes CASSQTLDRASTDTQYF.

The V gene is TRBV7-9, the J gene TRBJ1-6; D gene unclear. This CDR3 has 14 residues. With 5 bases removed from V and 8 bases from J, the gap between germline ends came to 13 bases. The germline V gene encodes CDR1 SEHNR and CDR2 FQNEAQ (reference sequence). The CDR3 DNA reads TGTGCCAGCAGCCGCGACCCCCTAGATTCACCCCTCCACTTT. Its translation: CASSRDPLDSPLHF.

This rearrangement joins TRBV19 to TRBJ1-1; D is unresolved. In germline, CDR1 is LNHDA, CDR2 SQIVND (reference sequence). CDR3 length equals 14 residues. The V end was cut by 6 bases, the J end by 0 bases, with 11 bases between. CDR3 in DNA: TGTGCCAGTAGGGTGAGAACCGTGAACACTGAAGCTTTCTTT. Residues: CASRVRTVNTEAFF.

The gene calls are TRBV12-5 and TRBJ1-1, with D possibly being TRBD1 (6 bases). This CDR3 is built from 13 residues. The germline V gene encodes CDR1 LGHNT and CDR2 FRNRAP. V dropped 4 bases and J dropped 5 bases, with 11 bases sitting between them. CDR3 in amino acids: CASGSYRETEAFF. The CDR3 nucleotides read TGTGCTAGTGGTTCATACAGGGAAACTGAAGCTTTCTTT.

The chain uses TRBV5-5 and TRBJ2-7; TRBD1 aligns across 10 bases. The V gene's germline CDR1 is SGHKS and CDR2 YYEKEE (reference sequence). Trimming cost V 4 bases and J 5 bases; bases outside gene matches: 9. CDR3 length: 15 residues. The CDR3 bases are TGTGCCAGCAGCCTAGAGACAGGGGGCTACCACGAGCAGTACTTC. Protein product: CASSLETGGYHEQYF.

This chain links TRBV2 with TRBJ1-2, with 9 positions matching TRBD1. J was trimmed by 4 bases and V by 4 bases; bases with no gene match: 7. The V gene's germline CDR1 is SNHLY and CDR2 FYNNEI. The CDR3 sequence is 15 residues long. CDR3 region: CASSVRGQGVYGYTF. The CDR3 DNA sequence: TGTGCCAGCAGTGTCAGGGGACAGGGCGTCTATGGCTACACCTTC.

J is TRBJ1-1 and V is TRBV6-5; D uncertain. Trimming stripped 0 bases from V and 3 bases from J, with 11 bases between. This CDR3 is 15 amino acids long. Germline V CDR1 and CDR2: MNHEY, SVGAGI. The CDR3 is CASSYSMYGDTEAFF. The CDR3 coding sequence is TGTGCCAGCAGTTACTCGATGTATGGAGACACTGAAGCTTTCTTT.

The V call is TRBV6-5, the J call TRBJ1-5; maybe TRBD1 (5 bases). The germline CDR1 and CDR2 sequences are MNHEY and SVGAGI. V gave up 2 bases and J gave up 4 bases, with 9 bases separating them. This CDR3 contains 14 residues. The DNA of the CDR3 is TGTGCCAGCAGTTACCAGGGTTTGAATCAGCCCCAGCATTTT. Translation gives CASSYQGLNQPQHF.

The chain is built from TRBV27 and TRBJ1-2; no clear D gene. The V gene lost 5 bases and the J gene lost 1 base, with 8 bases spanning the gap. CDR3 size: 13 residues. Germline-derived CDR1 and CDR2 are MNHEY and SMNVEV (reference sequence). CDR3 DNA sequence: TGTGCCAGCAGTCCACTAGGTAACTATGGCTACACCTTC. Translating it yields CASSPLGNYGYTF.

This chain connects TRBV4-1 to TRBJ1-6, with unresolved D. Trimming stripped 0 bases from V and 6 bases from J, with 15 bases between. The CDR3 runs 17 residues. Germline V gene sequence: CDR1 MGHRA, CDR2 YSYEKL. This CDR3 reads CASSQDLSGSSNSPLHF. The CDR3 nucleotides are TGCGCCAGCAGCCAAGATCTCTCGGGATCTTCTAATTCACCCCTCCACTTT.

The CDR3 coding sequence is TGTGCCAGTAGTCCGCCCGGGACAGTCTCTGGAAACACCATATATTTT. It specifies CASSPPGTVSGNTIYF. The V and J genes are TRBV19 and TRBJ1-3, with TRBD1 identical over 7 bases. V lost 5 bases, J lost 0 bases, and 7 bases stayed unmatched. This CDR3 is built from 16 residues. The germline gives CDR1 LNHDA, CDR2 SQIVND (reference sequence).

This clone was seen only once. This rearrangement joins TRBV6-5 to TRBJ1-1, with D maybe TRBD1 (6 bases). Germline V gene sequence: CDR1 MNHEY, CDR2 SVGAGI. This CDR3 spans 15 amino acids. V lost 0 bases and J lost 8, with 16 bases in between. For the CDR3, the DNA is TGTGCCAGCAGTTACTCGCGGAAAACCGGGACAGAAGCTTTCTTT. Protein product: CASSYSRKTGTEAFF.

The chain couples TRBV29-1 to TRBJ1-1, with D tentatively TRBD1 (5 bases). Germline CDR1 reads SQVTM; CDR2 reads ANQGSEA. There are 12 residues in the CDR3. V was pared by 5 bases and J by 3 bases, with 10 bases between. CDR3: CSVRGGDTEAFF. DNA for the CDR3: TGCAGCGTTCGTGGGGGGGACACTGAAGCTTTCTTT.

The chain carries TRBV19 and TRBJ1-5, with TRBD1 as a possible D gene (6 bases). Trimming cost V 6 bases and J 3 bases, with 9 bases left between them. This CDR3 has 13 residues. CDR1 and CDR2 (germline): LNHDA, SQIVND (reference sequence). Here the CDR3 reads CASSGQFNQPQHF. The CDR3 coding sequence is TGTGCCAGTAGCGGACAGTTCAATCAGCCCCAGCATTTT.

The chain carries TRBV27 and TRBJ1-1, with D perhaps TRBD1 (6 bases). The CDR3 contains 12 residues. In germline, CDR1 is MNHEY, CDR2 SMNVEV (reference sequence). Trimming took 9 bases from V and 11 from J, leaving 19 bases between them. The CDR3 region has the DNA TGTGCCAGTACCGACACAGGGCTCGTGGCTTTCTTT. Translation gives CASTDTGLVAFF.

This clone has more than one count but fewer than ten. The chain links TRBV24-1 to TRBJ2-5; TRBD2 is a possible D gene (5 bases). This CDR3 has 14 amino acids. V was trimmed by 8 bases and J by 4 bases, leaving 16 bases between them. Germline CDR1 KGHDR, CDR2 SFDVKD. The CDR3 region is CATMPRTGVETQYF. CDR3 nucleotide sequence: TGTGCCACCATGCCCCGGACCGGGGTAGAGACCCAGTACTTC.

V usage is TRBV7-3 and J usage is TRBJ1-6, with D uncertain. The CDR3 spans 15 residues. The germline V and J ends were trimmed by 5 bases and 3 bases, with 11 bases remaining between them. The V gene's germline CDR1 is SGHTA and CDR2 FQGTGA. The CDR3 region is CASSPGEDYNSPLHF. CDR3 in DNA: TGTGCCAGCAGCCCCGGCGAGGACTATAATTCACCCCTCCACTTT. Combining the CDR3 with reference TRBV7-3 and TRBJ1-6 gives the whole variable domain GAGVSQTPSNKVTEKGKYVELRCDPISGHTALYWYRQSLGQGPEFLIYFQGTGAADDSGLPNDRFFAVRPEGSVSTLKIQRTERGDSAVYLCASSPGEDYNSPLHFGNGTRLTVT.

The chain recombines TRBV9 with TRBJ2-1; no definite D call. The V gene lost 5 bases and the J gene lost 0 bases, with 6 bases spanning the gap. Germline V CDR1 and CDR2: SGDLS, YYNGEE. This CDR3 spans 13 amino acids. The CDR3, as DNA: TGTGCCAGCAGGGGCGACTCCTACAATGAGCAGTTCTTC. The encoded protein is CASRGDSYNEQFF.

Only a few counts were recorded for this clone. This chain uses TRBV5-1 with TRBJ2-2; 16 positions agree with TRBD2. The CDR3 extends over 18 amino acids. The J segment lost 4 bases and the V segment lost 4 bases, leaving 7 bases of the junction unmatched. The germline CDR1 and CDR2 sequences are SGHRS and YFSETQ. The CDR3 coding sequence is TGCGCCAGCAGCAAGGGACTAGCGGGGGGGGCGAGCACCGGGGAGCTGTTTTTT. Residues: CASSKGLAGGASTGELFF.

V gene TRBV7-6 combines with J gene TRBJ2-6, with 8 bases matching TRBD1. V shed 4 bases and J 4 bases; nucleotides not matched to a gene: 6. CDR3 size: 16 residues. Germline loops: CDR1 SGHVS, CDR2 FNYEAQ. CDR3 DNA: TGTGCCAGCAGCTCTACGACAGGGGCAGGGGCCAACGTCCTGACTTTC. Translated: CASSSTTGAGANVLTF.

This clone has a single count. J is TRBJ1-5 and V is TRBV2; 9 bases agree with TRBD1. Germline lookup yields CDR1 SNHLY and CDR2 FYNNEI. Trimming removed 8 bases from V and 7 bases from J; junction bases left unmatched: 15. This CDR3 contains 16 residues. The CDR3 DNA is TGTGCCAGCCGGACGGGGACAGGGATTTTGGGACAGCCCCAGCATTTT. Encoded protein: CASRTGTGILGQPQHF.

The chain couples TRBV19 to TRBJ1-2; D ambiguous. Germline values: CDR1 LNHDA, CDR2 SQIVND (reference sequence). The CDR3 totals 12 residues. Deletions cut 3 bases from V and 14 bases from J, with 16 bases between. CDR3 bases: TGTGCCAGTAGTATCGCTCTAACAGTCCCGACCTTC. It translates to CASSIALTVPTF.

This chain joins TRBV5-1 and TRBJ1-6; weak D call: TRBD1 (5 bases). Between the trimmed V and J ends, which lost 3 bases and 8 bases, there was a span of 12 bases. The CDR3 totals 14 residues. Germline-derived CDR1 and CDR2 are SGHRS and YFSETQ. CDR3 loop: CASSSGLPDSPLHF. Written as DNA, the CDR3 is TGCGCCAGCAGCTCGGGACTACCGGATTCACCCCTCCACTTT.